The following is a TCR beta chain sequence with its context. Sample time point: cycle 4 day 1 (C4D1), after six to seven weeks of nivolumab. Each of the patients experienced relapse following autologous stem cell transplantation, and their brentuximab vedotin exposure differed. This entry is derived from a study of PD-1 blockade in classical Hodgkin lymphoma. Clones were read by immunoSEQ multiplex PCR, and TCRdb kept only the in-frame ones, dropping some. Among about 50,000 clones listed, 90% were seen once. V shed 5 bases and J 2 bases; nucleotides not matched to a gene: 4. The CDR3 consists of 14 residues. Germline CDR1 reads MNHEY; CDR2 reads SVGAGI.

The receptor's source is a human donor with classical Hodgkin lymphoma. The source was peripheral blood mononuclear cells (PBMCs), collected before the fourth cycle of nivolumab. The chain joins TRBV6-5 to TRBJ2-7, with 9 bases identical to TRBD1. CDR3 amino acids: CASSLRTGAYEQYF. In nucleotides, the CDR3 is TGTGCCAGCAGTCTCCGGACAGGGGCCTACGAGCAGTACTTC.